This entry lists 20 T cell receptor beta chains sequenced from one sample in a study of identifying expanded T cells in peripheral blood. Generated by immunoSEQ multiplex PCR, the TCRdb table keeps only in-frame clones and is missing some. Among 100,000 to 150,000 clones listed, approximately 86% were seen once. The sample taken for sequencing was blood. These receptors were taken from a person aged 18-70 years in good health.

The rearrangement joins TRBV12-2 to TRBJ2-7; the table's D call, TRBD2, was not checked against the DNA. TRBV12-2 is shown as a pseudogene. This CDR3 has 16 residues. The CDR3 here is CASRPGKRKCSYEQYF. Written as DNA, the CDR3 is TGTGCAAGTCGCCCAGGTAAGCGGAAGTGCTCCTACGAGCAGTACTTC.

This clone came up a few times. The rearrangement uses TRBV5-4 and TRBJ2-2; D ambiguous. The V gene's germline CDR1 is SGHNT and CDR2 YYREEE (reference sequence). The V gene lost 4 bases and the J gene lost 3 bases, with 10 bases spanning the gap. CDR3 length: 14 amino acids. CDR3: CASSPSFDTGELFF. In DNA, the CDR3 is TGTGCCAGCAGCCCAAGCTTTGACACCGGGGAGCTGTTTTTT.

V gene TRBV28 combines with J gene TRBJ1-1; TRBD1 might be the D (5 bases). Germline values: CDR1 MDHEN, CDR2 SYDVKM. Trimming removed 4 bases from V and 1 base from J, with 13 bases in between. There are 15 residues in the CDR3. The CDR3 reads CASSSMGEGNTEAFF. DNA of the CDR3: TGTGCCAGCAGTTCGATGGGGGAGGGGAACACTGAAGCTTTCTTT. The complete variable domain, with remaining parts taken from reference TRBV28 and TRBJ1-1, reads DVKVTQSSRYLVKRTGEKVFLECVQDMDHENMFWYRQDPGLGLRLIYFSYDVKMKEKGDIPEGYSVSREKKERFSLILESASTNQTSMYLCASSSMGEGNTEAFFGQGTRLTVV.

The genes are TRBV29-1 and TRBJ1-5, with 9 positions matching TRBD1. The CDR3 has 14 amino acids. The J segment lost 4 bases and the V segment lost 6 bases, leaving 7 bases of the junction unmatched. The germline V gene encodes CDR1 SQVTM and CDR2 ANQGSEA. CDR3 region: CSVWTGVYNQPQHF. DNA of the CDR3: TGCAGCGTGTGGACAGGGGTCTATAATCAGCCCCAGCATTTT. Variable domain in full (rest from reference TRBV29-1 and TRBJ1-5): SAVISQKPSRDICQRGTSLTIQCQVDSQVTMMFWYRQQPGQSLTLIATANQGSEATYESGFVIDKFPISRPNLTFSTLTVSNMSPEDSSIYLCSVWTGVYNQPQHFGDGTRLSIL.

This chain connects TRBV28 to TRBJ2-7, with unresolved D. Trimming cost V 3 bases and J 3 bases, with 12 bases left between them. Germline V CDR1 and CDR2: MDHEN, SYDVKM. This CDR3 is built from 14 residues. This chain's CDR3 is CASSLIRAVYEQYF. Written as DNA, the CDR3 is TGTGCCAGCAGTTTGATACGGGCGGTCTACGAGCAGTACTTC.

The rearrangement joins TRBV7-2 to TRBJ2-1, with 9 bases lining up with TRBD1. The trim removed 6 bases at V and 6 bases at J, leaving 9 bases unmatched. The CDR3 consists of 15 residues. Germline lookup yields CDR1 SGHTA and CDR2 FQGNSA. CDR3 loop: CASRTPGTGFNEQFF. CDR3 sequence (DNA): TGTGCCAGCAGGACGCCCGGGACAGGGTTCAATGAGCAGTTCTTC.

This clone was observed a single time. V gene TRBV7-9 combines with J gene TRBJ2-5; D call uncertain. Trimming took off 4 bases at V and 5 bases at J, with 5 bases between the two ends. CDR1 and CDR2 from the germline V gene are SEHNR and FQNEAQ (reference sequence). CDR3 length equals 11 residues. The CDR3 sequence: CASSSAETQYF. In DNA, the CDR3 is TGTGCCAGCAGCTCGGCGGAGACCCAGTACTTC.

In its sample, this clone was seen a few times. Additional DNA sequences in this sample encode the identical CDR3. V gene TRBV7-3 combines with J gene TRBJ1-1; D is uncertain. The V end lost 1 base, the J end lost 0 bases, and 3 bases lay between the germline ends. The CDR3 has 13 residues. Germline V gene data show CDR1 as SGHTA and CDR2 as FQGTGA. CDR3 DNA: TGTGCCAGCAGCTTAAGTATGAACACTGAAGCTTTCTTT. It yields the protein CASSLSMNTEAFF.

CDR3 sequence reads: CASRPISANTGELFF. The CDR3 nucleotides are TGTGCCAGCAGACCCATCTCCGCGAACACCGGGGAGCTGTTTTTT. The chain is built from TRBV27 and TRBJ2-2; the D is unclear. Germline V gene lookup returns CDR1 MNHEY and CDR2 SMNVEV (reference sequence). Trimming pared 6 bases from V and 0 bases from J, leaving 11 bases between. CDR3 length equals 15 residues.

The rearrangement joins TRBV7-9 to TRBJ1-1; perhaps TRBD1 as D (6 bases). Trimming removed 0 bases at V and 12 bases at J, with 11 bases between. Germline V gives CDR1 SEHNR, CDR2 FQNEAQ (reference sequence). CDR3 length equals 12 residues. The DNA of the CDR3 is TGTGCCAGCAGCTTAGCGATGGGGGGCACTTTCTTT. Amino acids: CASSLAMGGTFF. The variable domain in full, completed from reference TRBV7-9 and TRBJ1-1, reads DTGVSQNPRHKITKRGQNVTFRCDPISEHNRLYWYRQTLGQGPEFLTYFQNEAQLEKSRLLSDRFSAERPKGSFSTLEIQRTEQGDSAMYLCASSLAMGGTFFGQGTRLTVV.

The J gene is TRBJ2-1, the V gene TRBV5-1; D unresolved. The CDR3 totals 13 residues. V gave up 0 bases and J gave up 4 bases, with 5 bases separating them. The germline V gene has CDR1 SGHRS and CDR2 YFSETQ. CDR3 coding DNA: TGCGCCAGCAGCTTGGCCTCGTACAATGAGCAGTTCTTC. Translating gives CASSLASYNEQFF. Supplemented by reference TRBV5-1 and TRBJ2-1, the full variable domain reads KAGVTQTPRYLIKTRGQQVTLSCSPISGHRSVSWYQQTPGQGLQFLFEYFSETQRNKGNFPGRFSGRQFSNSRSEMNVSTLELGDSALYLCASSLASYNEQFFGPGTRLTVL.

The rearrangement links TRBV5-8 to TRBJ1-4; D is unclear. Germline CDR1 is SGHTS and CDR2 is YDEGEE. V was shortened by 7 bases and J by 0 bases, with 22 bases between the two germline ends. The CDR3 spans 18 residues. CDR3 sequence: CASDTQVGDFSTNEKLFF. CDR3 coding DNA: TGTGCCAGCGACACGCAAGTTGGAGACTTCTCAACTAATGAAAAACTGTTTTTT.

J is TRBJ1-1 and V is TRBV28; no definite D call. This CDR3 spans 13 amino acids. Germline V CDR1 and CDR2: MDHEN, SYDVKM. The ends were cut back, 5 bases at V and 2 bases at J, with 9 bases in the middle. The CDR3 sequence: CASSVPDNTEAFF. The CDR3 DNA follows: TGTGCCAGCAGTGTCCCTGATAACACTGAAGCTTTCTTT. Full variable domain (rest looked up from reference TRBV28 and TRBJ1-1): DVKVTQSSRYLVKRTGEKVFLECVQDMDHENMFWYRQDPGLGLRLIYFSYDVKMKEKGDIPEGYSVSREKKERFSLILESASTNQTSMYLCASSVPDNTEAFFGQGTRLTVV.

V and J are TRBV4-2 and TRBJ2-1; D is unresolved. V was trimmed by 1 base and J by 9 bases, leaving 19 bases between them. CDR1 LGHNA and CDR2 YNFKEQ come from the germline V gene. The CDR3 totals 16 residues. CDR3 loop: CASSQATSNTYGEQFF. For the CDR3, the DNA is TGTGCCAGCAGCCAAGCTACTTCCAATACTTACGGTGAGCAGTTCTTC.

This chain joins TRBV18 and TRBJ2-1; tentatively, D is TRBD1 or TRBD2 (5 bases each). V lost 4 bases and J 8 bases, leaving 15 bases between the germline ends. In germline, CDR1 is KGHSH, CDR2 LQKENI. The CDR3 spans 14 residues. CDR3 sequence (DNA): TGTGCCAGCTCACGGGACCGTACATCCGATGAGCAGTTCTTC. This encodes CASSRDRTSDEQFF.

The CDR3 sequence is CASPPQAGGLNTGELFF. The CDR3 DNA follows: TGTGCCAGCCCTCCCCAGGCGGGAGGTTTAAACACCGGGGAGCTGTTTTTT. The genes are TRBV18 and TRBJ2-2, with 8 bases matching TRBD2. The V gene end was trimmed by 8 bases and the J gene end by 2 bases; junction bases not matched to a gene: 13. The CDR3 loop spans 17 amino acids. CDR1 KGHSH and CDR2 LQKENI come from the germline V gene.

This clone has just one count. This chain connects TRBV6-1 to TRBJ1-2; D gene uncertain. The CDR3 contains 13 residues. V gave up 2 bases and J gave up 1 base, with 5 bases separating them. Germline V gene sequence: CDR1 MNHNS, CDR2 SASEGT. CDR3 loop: CASSEMVNYGYTF. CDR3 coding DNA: TGTGCCAGCAGTGAAATGGTTAACTATGGCTACACCTTC.

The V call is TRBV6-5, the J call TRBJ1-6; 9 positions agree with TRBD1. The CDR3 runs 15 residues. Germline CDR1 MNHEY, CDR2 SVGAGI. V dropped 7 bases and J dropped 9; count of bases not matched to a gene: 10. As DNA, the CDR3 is TGTGCCAGCACCCGGGACAGGGTCGCTTTTTCACCCCTCCACTTT. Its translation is CASTRDRVAFSPLHF.

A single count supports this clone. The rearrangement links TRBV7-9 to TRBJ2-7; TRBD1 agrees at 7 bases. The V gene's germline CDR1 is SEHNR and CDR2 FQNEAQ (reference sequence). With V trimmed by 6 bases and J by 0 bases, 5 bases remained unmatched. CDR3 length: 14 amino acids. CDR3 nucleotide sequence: TGTGCCAGCAGTTCACGACAGGGCTCCTACGAGCAGTACTTC. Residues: CASSSRQGSYEQYF.

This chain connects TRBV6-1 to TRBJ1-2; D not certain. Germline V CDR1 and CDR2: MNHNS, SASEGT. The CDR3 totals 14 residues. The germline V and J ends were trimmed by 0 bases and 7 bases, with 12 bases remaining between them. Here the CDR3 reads CASSEAAPSFGYTF. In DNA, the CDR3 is TGTGCCAGCAGTGAAGCGGCCCCGAGTTTTGGCTACACCTTC.